The clone carrying this TCR beta chain was observed a few times. Its matching antigen is unknown. The data stem from a study of cytomegalovirus exposure and HLA in healthy donors. Broader study findings: Later work associated 16,951 TCR beta sequences with HLA alleles at 0.05 false discovery rate. There were about 160 TCR beta chains listed as cytomegalovirus-associated.

The germline CDR1 and CDR2 sequences are MNHNY and SVGAGI (reference sequence). Trimming shortened V by 6 bases and J by 9 bases, and 13 bases separated the two germline ends. The CDR3 has 12 residues. PCR primers comprised 60 Vbeta and 13 Jbeta primers. The repertoire was sequenced with immunoSEQ multiplex PCR; TCRdb's copy has only in-frame clones and lacks some. The table includes tens of thousands of clones, 55% to 70% detected once. The V and J genes are TRBV6-6 and TRBJ2-3; the D gene is possibly TRBD1 (6 bases). The receptor was isolated from a woman in her forties in good health and CMV-seropositive. The sample taken for sequencing was PBMCs. The CDR3 DNA sequence: TGTGCCAGCAGCAGGCTTGGGGGCACGCAGTATTTT. It yields the protein CASSRLGGTQYF.